The T cell receptor (beta chain) under discussion was sequenced for a study of regulatory T cells in long-lasting Graves disease. This clonotype was found many times. The CDR3 is 15 residues long. Germline V gene data show CDR1 as SEHNR and CDR2 as FQNEAQ (reference sequence). V was pared by 5 bases and J by 1 base, with 5 bases of the junction left unmatched. The sample's time point: newly diagnosed GD, antithyroid drugs for less than 3 months. Following extraction of RNA from PBMCs, that RNA was used to make the TCR library. Sequencing libraries for TCR beta were prepared with iRepertoire HTBI primers and Arm-PCR of CDR3 regions. MiXCR was run by TCRdb on the multiplex PCR reads, yielding one entry per CDR3 protein. The sample records 350,000 to 550,000 distinct CDR3 sequences, approximately 15% being singletons. These data also featured in a second study, about T cells in Graves' hyperthyroidism and ophthalmopathy.

V is TRBV7-9 and J is TRBJ2-7; 10 nucleotides line up with TRBD2. Sample: peripheral blood mononuclear cells (PBMCs), taken at new diagnosis, from a patient treated with antithyroid drugs. This receptor was taken from a woman between 50 and 59 years old with Graves disease. The CDR3 DNA follows: TGTGCCAGCAGCACCTTAGCGGGAGGATCCTACGAGCAGTACTTC. As protein: CASSTLAGGSYEQYF.